This T cell receptor beta chain derives from a study of blood T cell repertoires in COVID-19. The repertoire was sequenced with immunoSEQ multiplex PCR; TCRdb's copy has only in-frame clones and lacks some. The profile shows about 260,000 clones, around 89% of them singletons. The TCR sequence derives from a man between 45 and 60 years old who had been exposed to COVID-19. Sequencing used PBMCs or T cells enriched from blood (not recorded which).

The CDR3, as DNA: TGCGCCAGCAGCTTGGCGGGGCAGGGGAACTCCTACGAGCAGTACTTC. Its protein product is CASSLAGQGNSYEQYF. The chain employs TRBV5-1 and TRBJ2-7; D might be TRBD1 (6 bases). The germline V gene encodes CDR1 SGHRS and CDR2 YFSETQ. CDR3 length equals 16 residues. The V end was cut by 0 bases, the J end by 0 bases, with 13 bases between.